What follows are 32 T cell receptor beta chains derived from one specimen sequenced in a study of blood T cells in healthy people across ages. Through a sample-barcoded 5' primer and a J-beta primer mix, a second PCR was run for about 6 to 12 cycles. TCRdb re-derived calls from the 5' RACE reads in MiXCR, one entry per CDR3 protein. Counted here are about 640,000 distinct CDR3 sequences, about 54% occurring once; the ten biggest clones make up 30% to 40%. Sequenced sample: blood. The receptors here all came from a man between 60 and 75 years old in good health.

This clonotype has only a few counts. The gene calls are TRBV12-3 or TRBV12-4 and TRBJ2-3; the match to TRBD2 covers 9 bases. V lost 6 bases, J lost 9 bases, and 7 bases stayed unmatched. This CDR3 is built from 13 residues. The CDR3 region has the DNA TGTGCCAGCAGCGCAAACCTAGCGGGGACGCAGTATTTT. Its translation is CASSANLAGTQYF.

The chain joins TRBV15 to TRBJ2-5, with TRBD2 identical over 11 bases. The CDR3 spans 17 residues. The trim removed 1 base at V and 7 bases at J, leaving 11 bases unmatched. Germline-derived CDR1 and CDR2 are LNHNV and YYDKDF (reference sequence). CDR3 amino acids: CATSRAYGLAGLGTQYF. The DNA for the CDR3 is TGTGCCACCAGCAGAGCCTACGGACTAGCGGGCCTGGGGACCCAGTACTTC.

This clonotype was counted between two and nine times. This sequence joins TRBV20-1 and TRBJ2-3; unclear D gene. CDR3 length: 13 residues. Germline loops: CDR1 DFQATT, CDR2 SNEGSKA (reference sequence). V lost 3 bases and J lost 0, with 7 bases in between. The CDR3 spells CSASVPSTDTQYF. CDR3 DNA: TGCAGTGCTAGCGTCCCTAGCACAGATACGCAGTATTTT.

This clonotype appeared a few times. The germline gene is not matched at one end of the junction; a read error may be the cause. The V and J genes are TRBV4-2 and TRBJ2-5; TRBD1 matches 8 bases. The CDR3 has 13 amino acids. CDR1 is LGHNA, CDR2 YNFKEQ, per germline. The CDR3, as DNA: TGCGCCAGCAGCCAGGACAGGGCAGAGACCCAGTACTTC. Translated, it gives CASSQDRAETQYF.

The chain uses TRBV20-1 and TRBJ1-1; a weak D match, TRBD1 (6 bases). The CDR3 totals 16 residues. Trimming stripped 5 bases from V and 7 bases from J, with 26 bases between. Germline-derived CDR1 and CDR2 are DFQATT and SNEGSKA (reference sequence). The CDR3 loop is CSAGRGVVTTGGEAFF. DNA of the CDR3: TGCAGTGCTGGAAGGGGGGTCGTTACCACCGGGGGTGAAGCTTTCTTT.

This clonotype has a handful of counts. This chain uses TRBV7-9 with TRBJ2-5; TRBD1 or TRBD2 may be the D gene (5 bases each). Germline CDR1 SEHNR, CDR2 FQNEAQ (reference sequence). Between the trimmed V and J ends, which lost 4 bases and 0 bases, there was a span of 15 bases. This CDR3 has 16 residues. The DNA for the CDR3 is TGTGCCAGCAGCTACCGACGGGACCAGTACCAAGAGACCCAGTACTTC. This codes for CASSYRRDQYQETQYF. The variable domain in full, completed from reference TRBV7-9 and TRBJ2-5, reads DTGVSQNPRHKITKRGQNVTFRCDPISEHNRLYWYRQTLGQGPEFLTYFQNEAQLEKSRLLSDRFSAERPKGSFSTLEIQRTEQGDSAMYLCASSYRRDQYQETQYFGPGTRLLVL.

This sequence joins TRBV11-2 and TRBJ2-2, with 9 bases aligning to TRBD2. Germline assignment: CDR1 SGHAT and CDR2 FQNNGV. This CDR3 is 16 amino acids long. Trimming took 2 bases from V and 3 from J; bases not matched to a gene: 4. The CDR3 protein is CASSLLAGVHTGELFF. The DNA of the CDR3 is TGTGCCAGCAGCTTATTAGCGGGGGTACACACCGGGGAGCTGTTTTTT.

This clonotype showed up just a few times. The V and J genes are TRBV2 and TRBJ2-5; possibly TRBD1 for D (6 bases). Trimming pared 4 bases from V and 5 bases from J, leaving 11 bases between. The CDR3 loop spans 13 amino acids. CDR1 and CDR2 from the germline V gene are SNHLY and FYNNEI. This CDR3 reads CASSGNQGETQYF. The CDR3 DNA reads as TGTGCCAGCAGTGGCAATCAGGGGGAGACCCAGTACTTC.

Regarding this clonotype: Sequence at one end of the junction differs from germline and may be a read error. The chain uses TRBV4-2 and TRBJ1-2; D ambiguous. This CDR3 is 14 amino acids long. Germline V CDR1 and CDR2: LGHNA, YNFKEQ. The chain's CDR3 is CTSSPPGSNYGYTF. The CDR3 nucleotides read TGTACCAGCAGCCCCCCGGGGTCTAACTATGGCTACACCTTC.

This clonotype was observed a handful of times. This chain joins TRBV14 and TRBJ2-1, with D hard to call. Germline V CDR1 and CDR2: SGHDN, FVKESK. The CDR3 totals 12 residues. The V end was cut by 2 bases, the J end by 9 bases, with 8 bases between. The CDR3 loop is CASSQRAREQFF. The CDR3 nucleotides are TGTGCCAGCAGCCAACGAGCCCGTGAGCAGTTCTTC.

A few counts support this clonotype. The V gene is TRBV10-2, the J gene TRBJ2-3; no clear D gene. The V and J ends lost 6 bases and 11 bases respectively, with 18 bases between them. Germline lookup yields CDR1 WSHSY and CDR2 SAAADI. CDR3 length: 13 residues. The CDR3 DNA reads TGCGCCAGCAGCAAATCGGACCGTCCCCAGCAGTATTTT. This encodes CASSKSDRPQQYF.

The chain joins TRBV2 to TRBJ2-5; TRBD1 matches at 9 bases. J was trimmed by 7 bases and V by 4 bases; bases with no gene match: 7. The CDR3 is made up of 14 amino acids. Looked up from germline, CDR1 is SNHLY and CDR2 is FYNNEI. The CDR3 nucleotides are TGTGCCAGCAGTGCGGACAGGGGAGCAGGGACCCAGTACTTC. Its protein product is CASSADRGAGTQYF.

This clonotype has more than one count but fewer than ten. The chain carries TRBV20-1 and TRBJ2-7, with D possibly matching TRBD1 (6 bases). This CDR3 spans 15 amino acids. Between the trimmed V and J ends, which lost 6 bases and 5 bases, there was a span of 23 bases. The germline gives CDR1 DFQATT, CDR2 SNEGSKA (reference sequence). CDR3 region: CSALPFRGVDNEQYF. Written as DNA, the CDR3 is TGCAGTGCCCTTCCTTTCAGGGGCGTGGACAACGAGCAGTACTTC.

The chain employs TRBV5-1 and TRBJ2-2; maybe TRBD2 (6 bases). CDR3 length: 15 amino acids. The V gene lost 2 bases and the J gene lost 0 bases, with 8 bases spanning the gap. CDR1 SGHRS and CDR2 YFSETQ come from the germline V gene. CDR3 protein: CASSFSGPNTGELFF. The DNA of the CDR3 is TGCGCCAGCAGCTTCAGCGGGCCGAACACCGGGGAGCTGTTTTTT. The whole variable domain, remainder taken from reference TRBV5-1 and TRBJ2-2, is KAGVTQTPRYLIKTRGQQVTLSCSPISGHRSVSWYQQTPGQGLQFLFEYFSETQRNKGNFPGRFSGRQFSNSRSEMNVSTLELGDSALYLCASSFSGPNTGELFFGEGSRLTVL.

This clonotype was observed many times. The rearrangement joins TRBV4-2 to TRBJ2-5, with TRBD2 matching over 11 bases. Looked up from germline, CDR1 is LGHNA and CDR2 is YNFKEQ. CDR3 length: 15 residues. Trimming cost V 3 bases and J 3 bases; bases outside gene matches: 3. The CDR3 region has the DNA TGTGCCAGCAGCCAGGCTAGCGGGGGGAAAGAGACCCAGTACTTC. Translating gives CASSQASGGKETQYF.

In this sample, this clonotype turned up once. This chain joins TRBV2 and TRBJ2-2; TRBD2 is a possible D gene (6 bases). Per the germline V gene, CDR1 is SNHLY and CDR2 is FYNNEI. The V end lost 6 bases, the J end lost 5 bases, and 13 bases lay between the germline ends. CDR3 length equals 14 residues. Here the CDR3 reads CASSPLGGTGELFF. The DNA for the CDR3 is TGTGCCAGCAGCCCCTTGGGGGGAACCGGGGAGCTGTTTTTT. The variable domain in full, with the rest retrieved from reference TRBV2 and TRBJ2-2, is EPEVTQTPSHQVTQMGQEVILRCVPISNHLYFYWYRQILGQKVEFLVSFYNNEISEKSEIFDDQFSVERPDGSNFTLKIRSTKLEDSAMYFCASSPLGGTGELFFGEGSRLTVL.

V usage is TRBV7-2 and J usage is TRBJ2-1; no clear D gene. V lost 5 bases to trimming and J lost 0 bases, with 11 bases between them. This CDR3 spans 15 amino acids. The germline CDR1 and CDR2 sequences are SGHTA and FQGNSA. The CDR3 loop is CASSPELNSYNEQFF. CDR3 in DNA: TGTGCCAGCAGCCCTGAACTTAACTCCTACAATGAGCAGTTCTTC.

V usage is TRBV9 and J usage is TRBJ1-3; D unresolved. The germline V gene encodes CDR1 SGDLS and CDR2 YYNGEE. Trimming shortened V by 3 bases and J by 0 bases, and 19 bases separated the two germline ends. The CDR3 totals 18 residues. In DNA, the CDR3 is TGTGCCAGCAGCGCTACCCTCGGCACACTAAGCTCTGGAAACACCATATATTTT. Residues: CASSATLGTLSSGNTIYF.

The V call is TRBV20-1, the J call TRBJ1-6; D ambiguous. The CDR3 is made up of 14 amino acids. Trimming shortened V by 5 bases and J by 6 bases, and 14 bases separated the two germline ends. The germline CDR1 and CDR2 sequences are DFQATT and SNEGSKA (reference sequence). CDR3 DNA: TGCAGTGCTGGATCCCAAGCCATTAATTCACCCCTCCACTTT. Translating gives CSAGSQAINSPLHF.

In nucleotides, the CDR3 is TGTGCCAGCAGCTTGGGGACTAGCGGGGTCAACACCGGGGAGCTGTTTTTT. It encodes CASSLGTSGVNTGELFF. The chain recombines TRBV5-5 with TRBJ2-2; TRBD2 agrees at 12 bases. The length of the CDR3 is 17 residues. J gave up 2 bases and V 0 bases, and 2 bases lay outside the gene matches. Per the germline V gene, CDR1 is SGHKS and CDR2 is YYEKEE (reference sequence).

This clonotype was observed at least ten times. CDR3 coding DNA: TGTGCCAGCAGTTCCCAGAGCGGCCGATCCACAGATACGCAGTATTTT. Translating it yields CASSSQSGRSTDTQYF. The chain joins TRBV27 to TRBJ2-3; possibly TRBD2 for D (5 bases). Germline CDR1 MNHEY, CDR2 SMNVEV (reference sequence). This CDR3 is built from 16 residues. With 4 bases removed from V and 2 bases from J, the gap between germline ends came to 16 bases.

This clonotype was counted between two and nine times. The rearrangement links TRBV3-1 to TRBJ1-1; weak D call: TRBD1 (5 bases). V shed 3 bases and J shed 4 bases, with 12 bases lying between them. Germline V lookup: CDR1 LGHDT, CDR2 YNNKEL (reference sequence). This CDR3 is 14 amino acids long. The CDR3 DNA is TGTGCCAGCAGCCAGGGGGGGATCCCCACTGAAGCTTTCTTT. It is translated as CASSQGGIPTEAFF.

CDR3 nucleotide sequence: TGCGCCAGCAGCCGGGACGGGTCCCAAGAGACCCAGTACTTC. Amino acid sequence: CASSRDGSQETQYF. This chain connects TRBV5-1 to TRBJ2-5; the D call may be TRBD1 or TRBD2 (5 bases each). The CDR3 has 14 amino acids. Trimming pared 4 bases from V and 1 base from J, leaving 11 bases between. In germline, CDR1 is SGHRS, CDR2 YFSETQ. Full variable domain (remainder filled in from reference TRBV5-1 and TRBJ2-5): KAGVTQTPRYLIKTRGQQVTLSCSPISGHRSVSWYQQTPGQGLQFLFEYFSETQRNKGNFPGRFSGRQFSNSRSEMNVSTLELGDSALYLCASSRDGSQETQYFGPGTRLLVL.

The V gene is TRBV6-1, the J gene TRBJ2-1, with TRBD2 matching over 14 bases. The ends lost 5 bases at V and 2 bases at J; junction bases unmatched: 14. Germline V gene lookup returns CDR1 MNHNS and CDR2 SASEGT. The length of the CDR3 is 20 residues. CDR3 DNA: TGTGCCAGCAGTAAGCGACTAGCGGGGGGGCCGAGTCTTACCTACAATGAGCAGTTCTTC. It translates to CASSKRLAGGPSLTYNEQFF.

The gene calls are TRBV7-8 and TRBJ2-5; 8 bases are shared with TRBD1. The tail of the sequence fits TRBJ2-7 better, so the J call may be wrong. CDR3 size: 14 residues. Germline CDR1 is SGHVS and CDR2 is FQNEAQ. As DNA, the CDR3 is TGTGCCAGCAGCACCCGGGACAGGAGCCACGAGCAGTACTTC. Translating gives CASSTRDRSHEQYF.

V usage is TRBV7-2 and J usage is TRBJ2-7; TRBD2 might be the D (5 bases). The CDR3 is made up of 14 amino acids. The V and J ends lost 3 bases and 3 bases respectively, with 12 bases between them. Per the germline V gene, CDR1 is SGHTA and CDR2 is FQGNSA. This CDR3 is CASSLASGNYEQYF. The CDR3 nucleotides read TGTGCCAGCAGCTTGGCGAGCGGAAACTACGAGCAGTACTTC.

The chain uses TRBV6-5 and TRBJ1-5; D is ambiguous. The CDR3 is made up of 15 amino acids. Trimming stripped 0 bases from V and 4 bases from J, with 10 bases between. CDR1 is MNHEY and CDR2 is SVGAGI in the germline V gene. CDR3: CASSYSSGDNQPQHF. In DNA form, the CDR3 reads TGTGCCAGCAGTTACTCATCCGGGGATAATCAGCCCCAGCATTTT.

Only one count was recorded for this clonotype. This rearrangement joins TRBV3-1 to TRBJ2-3; the D call may be TRBD1 or TRBD2 (6 bases each). Per the germline V gene, CDR1 is LGHDT and CDR2 is YNNKEL (reference sequence). V was shortened by 2 bases and J by 3 bases, with 12 bases between the two germline ends. CDR3 size: 15 residues. The CDR3 sequence is CASSQIGGPTDTQYF. The CDR3 coding sequence is TGTGCCAGCAGCCAAATAGGGGGGCCGACAGATACGCAGTATTTT.

The chain carries TRBV12-3 or TRBV12-4 and TRBJ1-2; no reliable D call. The V gene lost 1 base and the J gene lost 4 bases, with 7 bases spanning the gap. The CDR3 extends over 13 amino acids. The CDR3 DNA reads as TGTGCCAGCAGTTTAGGGCCCTTCTATGGCTACACCTTC. As protein: CASSLGPFYGYTF.

The genes are TRBV20-1 and TRBJ2-7; possible D gene TRBD1, 5 bases. Germline assignment: CDR1 DFQATT and CDR2 SNEGSKA (reference sequence). V gave up 1 base and J gave up 5 bases, with 12 bases separating them. This CDR3 spans 13 amino acids. CDR3 protein: CSARGTSINEQYF. Here the CDR3 DNA reads TGCAGTGCTAGAGGGACAAGTATCAACGAGCAGTACTTC.

This clonotype was counted a few times. The genes are TRBV10-3 and TRBJ2-3; D is unclear. This CDR3 is 14 amino acids long. Trimming shortened V by 3 bases and J by 3 bases, and 10 bases separated the two germline ends. Looked up from germline, CDR1 is ENHRY and CDR2 is SYGVKD. CDR3 DNA sequence: TGTGCCATCAGTGACGGCGGCAGGACAGATACGCAGTATTTT. It translates to CAISDGGRTDTQYF.

J is TRBJ1-4 and V is TRBV5-1; unclear D gene. The CDR3 covers 16 residues. In germline, CDR1 is SGHRS, CDR2 YFSETQ. V was cut by 0 bases and J by 5 bases, with 14 bases left in between. CDR3 nucleotides: TGCGCCAGCAGCTTGGGGGAAGCGCTTAGAAATGAAAAACTGTTTTTT. It is translated as CASSLGEALRNEKLFF.